Listed below are T cell receptor beta chains from one sample, sequenced in a study of T cells in localized non-small cell lung cancer. TCRdb keeps only in-frame clones here, not all; method: immunoSEQ multiplex PCR. The sample lists roughly 61,000 clones; roughly 76% were seen once. The sequences come from PBMCs, collected before any cancer treatment. These receptors were obtained from a man aged 35 to 70 with stage II lung adenocarcinoma. Both conserved end residues are part of each CDR3. A D gene is named only where the DNA matches it firmly. Clone sizes are given selectively: once, few, many, or a class where the clone is expanded.

v_gene	j_gene	d_gene	abundance	CDR3aa	CDR3nt
TRBV11-2	TRBJ2-7	TRBD2	NA	CASSLDPSGYYEQYF	TGTGCCAGCAGCTTAGACCCTAGCGGGTACTACGAGCAGTACTTC
TRBV11-2	TRBJ2-7	TRBD2	NA	CASTRGGTSGRANEQYF	TGTGCCAGCACCCGTGGCGGGACTAGCGGGAGAGCCAACGAGCAGTACTTC
TRBV9	TRBJ2-7	TRBD1	NA	CASSVDQGASYEQYF	TGTGCCAGCAGCGTAGACCAGGGGGCGAGCTACGAGCAGTACTTC
TRBV5-1	TRBJ2-2	NA	NA	CASSSSINTGELFF	TGCGCCAGCAGCTCCAGCATCAACACCGGGGAGCTGTTTTTT
TRBV7-9	TRBJ2-7	TRBD1	once	CASSPDRAGTYEQYF	TGTGCCAGCAGCCCAGACAGGGCTGGGACCTACGAGCAGTACTTC
TRBV11-2	TRBJ2-1	NA	NA	CASSLAGVGHSSYNEQFF	TGTGCCAGCAGCTTAGCGGGGGTAGGCCATTCTTCCTACAATGAGCAGTTCTTC
TRBV6-5	TRBJ1-1	TRBD1	NA	CASSFGQGSTEAFF	TGTGCCAGCAGTTTTGGACAGGGGAGCACTGAAGCTTTCTTT
TRBV18	TRBJ1-5	NA	NA	CASSPGSNQPQHF	TGTGCCAGCTCACCCGGGAGCAATCAGCCCCAGCATTTT
TRBV7-2	TRBJ2-1	TRBD1	NA	CASSFGQGSYNEQFF	TGTGCCAGCAGCTTCGGACAGGGCTCCTACAATGAGCAGTTCTTC
TRBV5-1	TRBJ1-2	NA	NA	CASSFAAEIFYGYTF	TGCGCCAGCAGCTTTGCCGCCGAAATCTTCTATGGCTACACCTTC
TRBV11-3	TRBJ2-7	NA	NA	CASSLGSLYEQYF	TGTGCCAGCAGCTTAGGCAGTCTCTACGAGCAGTACTTC
TRBV6-1	TRBJ1-4	NA	NA	CASSDLGVRGEKLFF	TGTGCCAGCAGTGATTTAGGGGTTCGGGGTGAAAAACTGTTTTTT
TRBV6-5	TRBJ1-1	NA	once	CASSWRVYTEAFF	TGTGCCAGCAGTTGGCGGGTTTACACTGAAGCTTTCTTT
TRBV27	TRBJ2-1	TRBD2	NA	CASSFLVPSSGMGNEQFF	TGTGCCAGCAGTTTTCTGGTCCCTTCTAGCGGGATGGGCAATGAGCAGTTCTTC
TRBV11-2	TRBJ1-1	NA	NA	CASSPVGLNTEAFF	TGTGCCAGCAGCCCCGTTGGGTTGAACACTGAAGCTTTCTTT
TRBV7-2	TRBJ2-2	NA	NA	CASSLGGANTGELFF	TGTGCCAGCAGCTTAGGCGGGGCGAACACCGGGGAGCTGTTTTTT
TRBV14	TRBJ1-1	TRBD1	NA	CASSPFGTGGVKNTEAFF	TGTGCCAGCAGCCCATTTGGGACAGGGGGCGTTAAGAACACTGAAGCTTTCTTT
TRBV5-1	TRBJ2-5	NA	NA	CASSFTLGTQETQYF	TGCGCCAGCAGCTTTACCCTAGGGACCCAAGAGACCCAGTACTTC
TRBV18	TRBJ1-1	NA	NA	CASSHGQNLNTEAFF	TGTGCCAGCTCACACGGACAGAATTTGAACACTGAAGCTTTCTTT
TRBV6-5	TRBJ2-1	NA	NA	CASSPTGFHYNEQFF	TGTGCCAGCAGTCCAACAGGGTTTCACTACAATGAGCAGTTCTTC
TRBV19	TRBJ1-5	TRBD1	NA	CASSNDRGLVMGNQPQHF	TGTGCCAGTAGCAATGACAGGGGCCTCGTTATGGGCAATCAGCCCCAGCATTTT
TRBV6-4	TRBJ2-1	TRBD1	NA	CASSDPQGQGNNEQFF	TGTGCCAGCAGTGACCCTCAGGGACAGGGAAACAATGAGCAGTTCTTC
TRBV7-8	TRBJ2-1	NA	NA	CASYPGASYNEQFF	TGTGCCAGTTACCCGGGAGCCTCCTACAATGAGCAGTTCTTC
TRBV18	TRBJ2-7	TRBD2	NA	CASSPASASGIEQYF	TGTGCCAGCTCTCCCGCCTCGGCTAGCGGGATCGAGCAGTACTTC
TRBV6-1	TRBJ2-5	NA	NA	CASSEGTYSKETQYF	TGTGCCAGCAGTGAGGGGACCTATTCAAAAGAGACCCAGTACTTC
TRBV30	TRBJ1-6	TRBD1	NA	CAWSGDRVSVALHF	TGTGCCTGGAGCGGGGACAGGGTATCGGTGGCCCTCCACTTT
TRBV15	TRBJ1-4	TRBD1	NA	CATSRGQDNEKLFF	TGTGCCACCAGCAGGGGACAGGACAATGAAAAACTGTTTTTT
TRBV5-1	TRBJ1-2	NA	NA	CASSLGTVETHGYTF	TGCGCCAGCAGCTTGGGGACGGTGGAGACTCATGGCTACACCTTC
TRBV18	TRBJ2-7	NA	once	CASSPSAGISYEQYF	TGTGCCAGCTCACCTAGCGCAGGAATCTCCTACGAGCAGTACTTC
TRBV28	TRBJ2-2	NA	NA	CASSLTRGGTGELFF	TGTGCCAGCAGTTTGACCAGGGGCGGGACCGGGGAGCTGTTTTTT
TRBV19	TRBJ1-1	TRBD1	NA	CASRLKQGTKNTEAFF	TGTGCCAGTAGATTGAAACAGGGGACCAAGAACACTGAAGCTTTCTTT
TRBV10-3	TRBJ2-1	NA	NA	CAISESVLSTNEQFF	TGTGCCATCAGTGAGTCGGTTCTTAGTACCAATGAGCAGTTCTTC
TRBV4-1	TRBJ1-5	TRBD1	NA	CASSYDDRGYSNQPQHF	TGCGCCAGCAGCTACGACGACAGGGGGTATAGCAATCAGCCCCAGCATTTT
TRBV2	TRBJ2-6	NA	NA	CASSEQGRLRGANVLTF	TGTGCCAGCAGTGAACAGGGGAGACTAAGAGGGGCCAACGTCCTGACTTTC
TRBV6-5	TRBJ1-1	NA	NA	CASSYLKTQGTEAFF	TGTGCCAGCAGTTACTTGAAAACGCAGGGCACTGAAGCTTTCTTT
TRBV29-1	TRBJ2-1	TRBD2	NA	CSVEVIVGLAGAANEQFF	TGCAGCGTTGAAGTTATAGTGGGACTAGCGGGGGCTGCGAATGAGCAGTTCTTC
TRBV6-1	TRBJ1-6	NA	NA	CASSEIGQGYSPLHF	TGTGCCAGCAGTGAAATAGGTCAGGGGTATTCACCCCTCCACTTT
TRBV19	TRBJ1-4	TRBD1	NA	CASSKSGTGGHLSEKLFF	TGTGCCAGTAGTAAAAGTGGGACAGGGGGCCATTTAAGTGAAAAACTGTTTTTT
TRBV11-2	TRBJ2-3	NA	NA	CASSLDRRVAQYF	TGTGCCAGCAGCTTAGATCGACGGGTGGCGCAGTATTTT